These T cell receptor beta chains were read from a single sample in a study of T cell repertoires in cytomegalovirus infection. The antigens of these receptors remain unknown. TCRdb reprocessed the reads via MiXCR and lists one record per CDR3 protein. The data contain about 360,000 distinct CDR3 sequences, just under 35% of them seen just once; the ten biggest clones take up 13%. The material was cultured PBMCs, obtained from culture after CMV antigen stimulation. The receptors were gathered from a human donor in good health (CMV status not recorded). Some clones in this sample may be carry-over from other donors' samples. Both conserved end residues are part of each CDR3. Fields, in order: V gene, J gene, D gene, clone size, CDR3 DNA, CDR3 protein. A D gene is named only where the DNA matches it firmly. Only part of the rows carry a size: once, few, many, or a class if the clone is expanded.

>TRBV7-2|TRBJ2-5|.|many
TGTGCCAGCAGCTTAGCGAGTCAGGGTGGAGGGGAGACCCAGTACTTC
CASSLASQGGGETQYF
>TRBV28|TRBJ2-7|.|.
TGTGCCAGCACCCAAACTTACGAGCAGTACTTC
CASTQTYEQYF
>TRBV7-2|TRBJ2-5|.|few
TGTGCCAGCGGATCTGAAGAGACCCAGTACTTC
CASGSEETQYF
>TRBV4-3|TRBJ1-5|.|.
TGCGCCAGCAGCCCAACAGGGCCAGGTCAGCCCCAGCATTTT
CASSPTGPGQPQHF
>TRBV7-2|TRBJ1-3|.|many
TGTGCCAGCAGCTTAGATCAGAGTCGGGACACCATATATTTT
CASSLDQSRDTIYF
>TRBV7-2|TRBJ2-2|.|few
TGTGCCAGCAGCTTTGACGGAACGAACACCGGGGAGCTGTTTTTT
CASSFDGTNTGELFF
>TRBV12-3/TRBV12-4|TRBJ2-1|.|.
TGTGCCAGCATCCCCCGATGGTCTCCGCACAATGAGCAGTTCTTC
CASIPRWSPHNEQFF
>TRBV6-2/TRBV6-3|TRBJ2-2|.|.
TGTGCCAGCAGACCAACAGGGAGCACCGGGGAGCTGTTTTTT
CASRPTGSTGELFF
>TRBV7-2|TRBJ2-5|TRBD2|many
TGTGCCAGCAGCTTAGGCCGGACTAGCGGGAGAGAGACCCAGTACTTC
CASSLGRTSGRETQYF
>TRBV12-5|TRBJ2-4|.|.
TGTGCTAGTGGTTTGGTACTGCGGGGGCGCGGGAACATTCAGTACTTC
CASGLVLRGRGNIQYF
>TRBV14|TRBJ1-4|.|once
TGTGCCAGCAGCCAGTTGTCCAGGTTTGAAGGCGAACTGTTTTTT
CASSQLSRFEGELFF
>TRBV20-1|TRBJ1-5|.|few
TGCAGTGCTAGTGAAGTCACGGCAGGCAATCAGCCCCAGCATTTT
CSASEVTAGNQPQHF
>TRBV11-2|TRBJ2-3|.|.
TGTGCCAGCAGCTTGAATGTGTATACAGATACGCAGTATTTT
CASSLNVYTDTQYF
>TRBV12-3/TRBV12-4|TRBJ2-3|.|few
TGTGCCAGCAGTTTATTCGGGGATACGCAGTATTTT
CASSLFGDTQYF
>TRBV7-2|TRBJ1-5|TRBD1|few
TGTGCCAGCAGCTTAGGGGGGGGACAGGGGAATTGGAACCCATTCTTAGATAGCAATCAGCCCCAGCATTTT
CASSLGGGQGNWNPFLDSNQPQHF
>TRBV12-3/TRBV12-4|TRBJ1-2|TRBD1|few
TGTGCCAGCAGTCCTAAGGGACAGGGTTATGGCTACACCTTC
CASSPKGQGYGYTF
>TRBV7-2|TRBJ2-2|TRBD2|many
TGTGCCAGCAGCTTAGGGGTACTAGCGGGCAAGAACACCGGGGAGCTGTTTTTT
CASSLGVLAGKNTGELFF
>TRBV6-1|TRBJ2-3|TRBD2|few
TGTGCCAGCAGTTACCTTTCCCTACAAAGACTAGCGGGAGAAGAGGTCACAGATACGCAGTATTTT
CASSYLSLQRLAGEEVTDTQYF
>TRBV7-2|TRBJ1-5|.|.
TGTGCCAGCAGCCCCGCCGATCAGCCCCAGCATTTT
CASSPADQPQHF
>TRBV12-3/TRBV12-4|TRBJ2-3|TRBD2|many
TGTGCCAGCAGTTTAAGCCCATCCTGGGGTAGCGGGAGCACAGATACGCAGTATTTT
CASSLSPSWGSGSTDTQYF
>TRBV4-3|TRBJ2-3|.|few
TGCGCCAGCAGCCAAGATCAACGGGGCACAGATACGCAGTATTTT
CASSQDQRGTDTQYF
>TRBV19|TRBJ2-3|TRBD2|few
TGTGCCAGTGGACTAGCGGGAGCCTTGAGCACAGATACGCAGTATTTT
CASGLAGALSTDTQYF
>TRBV19|TRBJ2-5|.|once
TGTGCCAGGCGTAGAAATTATGGGCGGGAAGGGGAGACCCAGTACTTC
CARRRNYGREGETQYF
>TRBV4-1|TRBJ1-2|TRBD1|.
TGCGCCAGCAGCCAAGAGAGACAGGGGTTCATCGGAGGCTACACCTTC
CASSQERQGFIGGYTF
>TRBV5-4|TRBJ2-3|.|few
TGTGCCAGCAGCATCAGGGGGGCCCGCACAGATACGCAGTATTTT
CASSIRGARTDTQYF
>TRBV9|TRBJ2-7|.|.
TGTGCCAGCAGCCGCCTACGGGACCCCAACTACGAGCAGTACTTC
CASSRLRDPNYEQYF
>TRBV7-2|TRBJ1-1|.|few
TGTGCCAGCAGCTTCAATAATCCGCCGAAGGGGAACACTGAAGCTTTCTTT
CASSFNNPPKGNTEAFF
>TRBV11-2|TRBJ2-2|TRBD2|few
TGTGCCAGCAGCAGCAGACTAGCGGCCAACACCGGGGAGCTGTTTTTT
CASSSRLAANTGELFF
>TRBV28|TRBJ1-2|.|.
TGTGCCAGCAGTTTTCAGGATCACTATGGCTACACCTTC
CASSFQDHYGYTF
>TRBV20-1|TRBJ2-1|.|.
TGCAGTGCTAGGCCCCTACGCCTCTCCTACAATGAGCAGTTCTTC
CSARPLRLSYNEQFF
>TRBV4-3|TRBJ1-2|.|few
TGCGCCAGCAGCTCCCTCATCGGGGGAACTGGCTACACCTTC
CASSSLIGGTGYTF
>TRBV10-3|TRBJ2-5|.|few
TGTGCCATCGGGACGGAGACCCAGTACTTC
CAIGTETQYF
>TRBV7-8|TRBJ2-2|TRBD1|few
TGTGCCAGCAGCTCCGGGACAGGGGCGTGGGGGGAGCTGTTTTTT
CASSSGTGAWGELFF
>TRBV25-1|TRBJ2-1|TRBD1|.
TGTGCCAGCAGTGGTCCCGGGACAGGGAGGAATGAGCAGTTCTTC
CASSGPGTGRNEQFF
>TRBV29-1|TRBJ1-1|.|many
TGCAGCGTTGAAACACTAATGAACACTGAAGCTTTCTTT
CSVETLMNTEAFF
>TRBV6-1|TRBJ2-1|TRBD2|medium-sized
TGTGCCAGCATGGGGGGAGGGCCGGTAGGGGAGCAGTTCTTC
CASMGGGPVGEQFF
>TRBV7-9|TRBJ1-6|.|few
TGTGCCAGCAGCTTAGAGGCGAAGGACTCACCCCTCCACTTT
CASSLEAKDSPLHF
>TRBV5-4|TRBJ1-2|.|once
TGTGCGGGCCGGGGGACTAACTATGGCTACACCTTC
CAGRGTNYGYTF
>TRBV19|TRBJ2-7|.|.
TGTGCCAGTAGTATCGCACTAGCCGGGAGTGAGCAGTACTTC
CASSIALAGSEQYF
>TRBV18|TRBJ2-1|.|.
TGTGCCAGCTCACCAACAGCCGGCTCCTACAATGAGCAGTTCTTC
CASSPTAGSYNEQFF
>TRBV4-1|TRBJ2-3|.|.
TGCGCCAGCAGCCAAGCGTTTACGCAGTATTTT
CASSQAFTQYF
>TRBV19|TRBJ2-1|.|once
TGTGCCAGTAGTATAGCTGGCGGGCGGTCCTACAATGAGCAGTTCTTC
CASSIAGGRSYNEQFF
>TRBV27|TRBJ2-4|TRBD2|.
TGTGCCAGCAGTAATGGGACTAGCGGGAATCTAGCCAAAAACATTCAGTACTTC
CASSNGTSGNLAKNIQYF
>TRBV7-2|TRBJ2-7|TRBD1|few
TGTGCCAGCAGACCCGCGACAGGGTCCTACGAGCAGTACTTC
CASRPATGSYEQYF
>TRBV7-2|TRBJ1-6|TRBD1|.
TGTGCCAGCAGCCCGGACAGGGTTTCACCCCTCCACTTT
CASSPDRVSPLHF
>TRBV6-1|TRBJ1-2|.|many
TGTGCCAGCAGTGAAAATTGGGGAGGCCCCTATGGCTACACCTTC
CASSENWGGPYGYTF
>TRBV2|TRBJ2-1|.|.
TGTGCCAGCAACCGAGCCCAGGGACCCTACAATGAGCAGTTCTTC
CASNRAQGPYNEQFF
>TRBV28|TRBJ2-7|TRBD1|many
TGTGCCAGCAGTTTATTGGTCAGGGGGCAAGAGCAGTACTTC
CASSLLVRGQEQYF
>TRBV6-5|TRBJ2-6|TRBD1|.
TGTGCCAGCAGGGGACAGGGGATATCTGGGGCCAACGTCCTGACTTTC
CASRGQGISGANVLTF
>TRBV10-3|TRBJ2-2|.|few
TGTGCCATCACCCGAGAAGAGACCGGGGAGCTGTTTTTT
CAITREETGELFF
>TRBV18|TRBJ1-2|TRBD1|once
TGTGCCAGCTCACCACCGACAGGGCCCGATGGCTACACCTTC
CASSPPTGPDGYTF
>TRBV28|TRBJ2-7|.|.
TGTGCCAGCAGTTTAAATGCCCACGAGCAGTACTTC
CASSLNAHEQYF